This T cell receptor (beta chain) was identified during a study of control samples from healthy donors and cancer patients. The germline V gene encodes CDR1 SGHVS and CDR2 FQNEAQ. V dropped 4 bases and J dropped 1 base, with 8 bases sitting between them. The CDR3 extends over 13 amino acids. The assay was immunoSEQ multiplex PCR, and TCRdb's table has in-frame clones only and misses some. The sample has about 120,000 clones, approximately 94% seen once. Sequenced input: PBMCs. The chain couples TRBV7-8 to TRBJ2-7; D might be TRBD1 or TRBD2, each matching 5 bases. This sequence originates from a man in his fifties with head and neck cancer. CDR3 region: CASSWDGSYEQYF. CDR3 in DNA: TGTGCCAGCAGCTGGGACGGTTCCTACGAGCAGTACTTC.